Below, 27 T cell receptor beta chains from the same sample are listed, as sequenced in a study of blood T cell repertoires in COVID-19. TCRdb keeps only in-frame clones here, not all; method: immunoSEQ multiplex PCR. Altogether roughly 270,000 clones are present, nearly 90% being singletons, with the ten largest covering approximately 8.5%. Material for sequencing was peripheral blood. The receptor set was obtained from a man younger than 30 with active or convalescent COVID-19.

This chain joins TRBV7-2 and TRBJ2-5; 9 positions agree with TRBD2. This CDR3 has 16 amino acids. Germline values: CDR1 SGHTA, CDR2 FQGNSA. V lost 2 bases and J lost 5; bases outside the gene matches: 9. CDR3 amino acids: CASSLFLAGPGETQYF. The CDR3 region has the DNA TGTGCCAGCAGCTTATTTCTAGCGGGGCCAGGCGAGACCCAGTACTTC. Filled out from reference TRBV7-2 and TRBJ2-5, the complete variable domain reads GAGVSQSPSNKVTEKGKDVELRCDPISGHTALYWYRQSLGQGLEFLIYFQGNSAPDKSGLPSDRFSAERTGGSVSTLTIQRTQQEDSAVYLCASSLFLAGPGETQYFGPGTRLLVL.

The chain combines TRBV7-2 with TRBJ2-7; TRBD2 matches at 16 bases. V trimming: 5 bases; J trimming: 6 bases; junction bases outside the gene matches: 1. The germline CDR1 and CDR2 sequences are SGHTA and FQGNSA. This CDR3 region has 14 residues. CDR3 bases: TGTGCCAGCAGCGGGACTAGCGGGGGGGGCGAGCAGTACTTC. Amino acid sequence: CASSGTSGGGEQYF.

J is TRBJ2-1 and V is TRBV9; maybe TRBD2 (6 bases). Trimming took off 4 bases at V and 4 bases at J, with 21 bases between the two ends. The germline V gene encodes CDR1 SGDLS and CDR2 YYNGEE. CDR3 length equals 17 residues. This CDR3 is CASSPGGLSGPYNEQFF. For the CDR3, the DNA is TGTGCCAGCAGCCCGGGTGGACTAAGCGGCCCATACAATGAGCAGTTCTTC.

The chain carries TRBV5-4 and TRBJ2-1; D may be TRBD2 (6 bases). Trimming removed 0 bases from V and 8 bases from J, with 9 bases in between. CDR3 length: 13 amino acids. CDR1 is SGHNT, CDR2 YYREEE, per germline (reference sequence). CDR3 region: CASSLEWGDEQFF. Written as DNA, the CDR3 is TGTGCCAGCAGCTTGGAATGGGGGGATGAGCAGTTCTTC.

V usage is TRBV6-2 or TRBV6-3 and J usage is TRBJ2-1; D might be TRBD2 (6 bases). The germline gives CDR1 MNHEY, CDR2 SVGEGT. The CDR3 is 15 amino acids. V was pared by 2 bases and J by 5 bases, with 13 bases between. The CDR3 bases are TGTGCCAGCAGTTACGCGGGAACTAATAACAATGAGCAGTTCTTC. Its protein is CASSYAGTNNNEQFF.

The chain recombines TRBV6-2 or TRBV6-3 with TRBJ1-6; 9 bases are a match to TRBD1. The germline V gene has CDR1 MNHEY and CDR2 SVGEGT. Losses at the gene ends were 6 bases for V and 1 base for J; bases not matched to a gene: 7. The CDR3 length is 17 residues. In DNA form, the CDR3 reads TGTGCCAGCAGCCCCGGGACAGGGATGTCCTATAATTCACCCCTCCACTTT. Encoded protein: CASSPGTGMSYNSPLHF.

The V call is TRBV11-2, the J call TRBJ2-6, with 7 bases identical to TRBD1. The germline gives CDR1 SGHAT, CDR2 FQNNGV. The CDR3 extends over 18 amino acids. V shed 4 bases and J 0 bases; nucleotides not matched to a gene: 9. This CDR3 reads CASSSRDSYHSGANVLTF. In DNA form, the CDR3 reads TGTGCCAGCAGCTCCCGGGACAGCTACCACTCTGGGGCCAACGTCCTGACTTTC.

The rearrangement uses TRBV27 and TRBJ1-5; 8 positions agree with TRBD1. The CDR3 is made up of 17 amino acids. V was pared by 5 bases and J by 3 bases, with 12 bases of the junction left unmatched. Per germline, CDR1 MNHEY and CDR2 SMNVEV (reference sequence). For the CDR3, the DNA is TGTGCCAGCAGTCCCGGCGCCGGACAGGGCTACAATCAGCCCCAGCATTTT. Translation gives CASSPGAGQGYNQPQHF.

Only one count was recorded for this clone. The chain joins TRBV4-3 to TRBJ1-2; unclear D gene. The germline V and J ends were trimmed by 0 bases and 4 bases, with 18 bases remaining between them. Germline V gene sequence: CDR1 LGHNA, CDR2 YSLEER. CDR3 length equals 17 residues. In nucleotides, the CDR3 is TGCGCCAGCAGCCAAGATATTGCCTCTAACGCGGTCTATGGCTACACCTTC. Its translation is CASSQDIASNAVYGYTF.

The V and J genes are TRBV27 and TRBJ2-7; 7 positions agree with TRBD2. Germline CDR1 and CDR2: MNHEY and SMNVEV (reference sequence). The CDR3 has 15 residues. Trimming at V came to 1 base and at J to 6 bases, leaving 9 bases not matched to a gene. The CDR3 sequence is CASSLLGGGPLEQYF. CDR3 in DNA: TGTGCCAGCAGTTTATTGGGGGGGGGTCCGCTCGAGCAGTACTTC.

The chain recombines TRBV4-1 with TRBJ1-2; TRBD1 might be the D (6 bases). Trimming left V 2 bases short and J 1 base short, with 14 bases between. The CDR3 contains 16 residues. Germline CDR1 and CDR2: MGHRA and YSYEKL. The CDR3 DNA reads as TGCGCCAGCAGCCAACTACAGGGATATAATAACTATGGCTACACCTTC. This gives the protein CASSQLQGYNNYGYTF.

In DNA form, the CDR3 reads TGTGCCAGCAGCTTCGCCGGACAGGAATGTGGCTACACCTTC. Its protein is CASSFAGQECGYTF. The genes are TRBV7-9 and TRBJ1-2; 7 nucleotides line up with TRBD1. This CDR3 contains 14 residues. Losses at the gene ends were 3 bases for V and 7 bases for J; bases not matched to a gene: 8. Germline-derived CDR1 and CDR2 are SEHNR and FQNEAQ (reference sequence).

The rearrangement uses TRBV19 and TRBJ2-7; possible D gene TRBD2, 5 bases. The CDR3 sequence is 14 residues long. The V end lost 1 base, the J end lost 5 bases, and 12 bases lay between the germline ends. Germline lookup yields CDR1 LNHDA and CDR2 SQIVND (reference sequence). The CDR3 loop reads CASSIVPSGDEQYF. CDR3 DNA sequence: TGTGCCAGTAGTATAGTACCCTCCGGGGACGAGCAGTACTTC.

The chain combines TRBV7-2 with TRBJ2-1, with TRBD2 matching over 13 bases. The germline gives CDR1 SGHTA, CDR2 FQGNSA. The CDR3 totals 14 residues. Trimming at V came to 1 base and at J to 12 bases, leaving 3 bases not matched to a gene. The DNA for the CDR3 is TGTGCCAGCAGCTTAGAACGACTAGCGGGGGGGCAGTTCTTC. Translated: CASSLERLAGGQFF.

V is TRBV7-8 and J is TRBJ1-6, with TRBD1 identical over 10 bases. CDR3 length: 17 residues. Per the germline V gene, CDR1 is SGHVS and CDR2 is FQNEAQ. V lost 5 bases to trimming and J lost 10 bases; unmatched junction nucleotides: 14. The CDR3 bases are TGTGCCAGCAGCCCCCATGGGACAGGGGAGGCGTGGTCACCCCTCCACTTT. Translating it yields CASSPHGTGEAWSPLHF. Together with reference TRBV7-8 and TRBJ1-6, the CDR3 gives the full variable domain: GAGVSQSPRYKVAKRGQDVALRCDPISGHVSLFWYQQALGQGPEFLTYFQNEAQLDKSGLPSDRFFAERPEGSVSTLKIQRTQQEDSAVYLCASSPHGTGEAWSPLHFGNGTRLTVT.

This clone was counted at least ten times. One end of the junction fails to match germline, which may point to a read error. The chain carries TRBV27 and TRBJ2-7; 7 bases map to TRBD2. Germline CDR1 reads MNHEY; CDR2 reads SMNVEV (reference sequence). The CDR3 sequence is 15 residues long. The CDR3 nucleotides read TGTGCCAGCAGTCTACGCGGGGGAATCTCCCACGAGCAGTACTTC. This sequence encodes CASSLRGGISHEQYF.

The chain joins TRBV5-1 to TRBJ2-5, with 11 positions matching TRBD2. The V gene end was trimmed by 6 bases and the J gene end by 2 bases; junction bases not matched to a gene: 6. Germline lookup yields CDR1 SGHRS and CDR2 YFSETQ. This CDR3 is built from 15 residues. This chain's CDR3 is CASTLGTSGQETQYF. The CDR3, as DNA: TGCGCCAGCACCCTGGGGACTAGCGGACAAGAGACCCAGTACTTC.

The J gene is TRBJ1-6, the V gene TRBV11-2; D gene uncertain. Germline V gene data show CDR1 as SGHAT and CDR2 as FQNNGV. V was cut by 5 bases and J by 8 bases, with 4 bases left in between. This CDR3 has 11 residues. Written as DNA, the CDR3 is TGTGCCAGCAGCCGAGATTCACCCCTCCACTTT. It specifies CASSRDSPLHF.

The CDR3: CSASRGSSYEQYF. CDR3 nucleotide sequence: TGCAGTGCTAGTAGGGGGAGCTCCTACGAGCAGTACTTC. The V call is TRBV20-1, the J call TRBJ2-7; possibly TRBD1 for D (6 bases). This CDR3 region has 13 residues. V lost 3 bases, J lost 0 bases, and 9 bases lay in between. CDR1 is DFQATT, CDR2 SNEGSKA, per germline (reference sequence).

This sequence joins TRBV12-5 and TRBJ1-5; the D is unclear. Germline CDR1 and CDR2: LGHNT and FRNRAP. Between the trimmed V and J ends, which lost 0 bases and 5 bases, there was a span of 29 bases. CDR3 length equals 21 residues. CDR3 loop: CASGLVLGSLFGDHDYQPQHF. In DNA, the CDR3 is TGTGCTAGTGGTTTGGTACTAGGTTCTCTGTTTGGGGATCACGATTATCAGCCCCAGCATTTT.

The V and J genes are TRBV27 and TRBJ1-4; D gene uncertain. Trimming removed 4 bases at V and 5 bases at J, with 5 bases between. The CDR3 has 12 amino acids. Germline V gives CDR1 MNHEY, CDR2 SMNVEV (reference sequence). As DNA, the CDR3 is TGTGCCAGCAGTTCGGGAAATGAAAAACTGTTTTTT. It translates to CASSSGNEKLFF. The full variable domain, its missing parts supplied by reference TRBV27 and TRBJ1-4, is EAQVTQNPRYLITVTGKKLTVTCSQNMNHEYMSWYRQDPGLGLRQIYYSMNVEVTDKGDVPEGYKVSRKEKRNFPLILESPSPNQTSLYFCASSSGNEKLFFGSGTQLSVL.

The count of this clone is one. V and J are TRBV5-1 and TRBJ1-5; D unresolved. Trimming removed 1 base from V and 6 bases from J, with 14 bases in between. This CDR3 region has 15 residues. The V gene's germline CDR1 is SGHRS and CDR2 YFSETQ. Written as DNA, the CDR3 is TGCGCCAGCAGCTTGTCAGGTATAGTCGGTCAGCCCCAGCATTTT. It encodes CASSLSGIVGQPQHF.

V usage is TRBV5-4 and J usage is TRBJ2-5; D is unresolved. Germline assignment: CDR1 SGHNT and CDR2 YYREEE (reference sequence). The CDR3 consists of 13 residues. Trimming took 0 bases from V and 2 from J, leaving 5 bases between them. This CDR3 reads CASSLDRQETQYF. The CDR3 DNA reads TGTGCCAGCAGCTTGGACAGACAAGAGACCCAGTACTTC.

CDR3 coding DNA: TGCGCCAGCAGCTTGGGACAGGGAGGCGGCTACACCTTC. Amino acid sequence: CASSLGQGGGYTF. The V and J genes are TRBV5-1 and TRBJ1-2, with TRBD1 identical over 7 bases. The CDR3 covers 13 residues. V lost 0 bases to trimming and J lost 8 bases; unmatched junction nucleotides: 4. Germline loops: CDR1 SGHRS, CDR2 YFSETQ.

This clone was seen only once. CDR3 loop: CASSQVQQKNQPQHF. As DNA, the CDR3 is TGTGCCAGCAGCCAAGTCCAACAGAAAAATCAGCCCCAGCATTTT. The J gene is TRBJ1-5, the V gene TRBV14; no reliable D call. Trimming took 1 base from V and 4 from J, leaving 11 bases between them. The CDR3 covers 15 residues. CDR1 is SGHDN, CDR2 FVKESK, per germline. Based on the CDR3 plus reference TRBV14 and TRBJ1-5, the full variable domain is EAGVTQFPSHSVIEKGQTVTLRCDPISGHDNLYWYRRVMGKEIKFLLHFVKESKQDESGMPNNRFLAERTGGTYSTLKVQPAELEDSGVYFCASSQVQQKNQPQHFGDGTRLSIL.

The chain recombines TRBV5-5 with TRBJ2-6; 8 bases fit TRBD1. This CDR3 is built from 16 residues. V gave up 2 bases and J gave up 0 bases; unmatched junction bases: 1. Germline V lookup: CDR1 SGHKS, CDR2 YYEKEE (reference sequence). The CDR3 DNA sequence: TGTGCCAGCAGCTTCACAGGGGGCTCTGGGGCCAACGTCCTGACTTTC. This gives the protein CASSFTGGSGANVLTF.

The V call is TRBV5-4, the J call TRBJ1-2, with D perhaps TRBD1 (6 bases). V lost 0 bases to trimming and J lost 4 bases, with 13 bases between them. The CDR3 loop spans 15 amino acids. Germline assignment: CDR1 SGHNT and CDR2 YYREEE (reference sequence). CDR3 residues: CASSLAGGLSYGYTF. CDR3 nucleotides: TGTGCCAGCAGCTTGGCCGGGGGGCTAAGCTATGGCTACACCTTC.